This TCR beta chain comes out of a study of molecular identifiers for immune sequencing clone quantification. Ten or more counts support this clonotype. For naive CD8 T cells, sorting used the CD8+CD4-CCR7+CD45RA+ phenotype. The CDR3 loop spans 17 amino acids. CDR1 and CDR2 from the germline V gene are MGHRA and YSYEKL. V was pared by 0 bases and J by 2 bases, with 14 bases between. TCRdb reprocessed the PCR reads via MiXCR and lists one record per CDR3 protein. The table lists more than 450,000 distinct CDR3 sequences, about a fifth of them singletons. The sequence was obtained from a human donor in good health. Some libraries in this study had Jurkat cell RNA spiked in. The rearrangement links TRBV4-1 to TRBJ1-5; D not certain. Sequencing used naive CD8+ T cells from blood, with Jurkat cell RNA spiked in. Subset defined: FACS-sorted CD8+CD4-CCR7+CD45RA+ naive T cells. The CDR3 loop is CASSQDPRIMGNQPQHF. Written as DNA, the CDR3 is TGCGCCAGCAGCCAAGATCCTCGTATCATGGGCAATCAGCCCCAGCATTTT.